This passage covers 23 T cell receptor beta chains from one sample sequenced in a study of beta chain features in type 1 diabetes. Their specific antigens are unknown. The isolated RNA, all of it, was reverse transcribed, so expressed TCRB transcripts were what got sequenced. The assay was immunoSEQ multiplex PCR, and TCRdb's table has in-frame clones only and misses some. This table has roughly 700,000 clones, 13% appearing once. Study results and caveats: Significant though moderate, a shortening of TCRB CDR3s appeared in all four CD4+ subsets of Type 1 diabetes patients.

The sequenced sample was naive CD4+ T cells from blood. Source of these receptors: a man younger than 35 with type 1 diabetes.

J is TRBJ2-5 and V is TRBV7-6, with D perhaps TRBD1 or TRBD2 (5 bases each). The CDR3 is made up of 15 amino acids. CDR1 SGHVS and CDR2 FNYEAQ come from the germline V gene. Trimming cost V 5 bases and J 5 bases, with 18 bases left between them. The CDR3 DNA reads TGTGCCAGCAGCGGAACGGGGCTCATAGGGGAGACCCAGTACTTC. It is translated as CASSGTGLIGETQYF.

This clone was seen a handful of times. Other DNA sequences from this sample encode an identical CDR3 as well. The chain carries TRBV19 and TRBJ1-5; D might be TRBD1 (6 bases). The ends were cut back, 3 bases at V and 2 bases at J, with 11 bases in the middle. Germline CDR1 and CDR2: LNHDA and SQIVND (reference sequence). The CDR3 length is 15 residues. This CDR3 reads CASSIRGLGNQPQHF. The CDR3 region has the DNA TGTGCCAGTAGTATCAGGGGATTGGGCAATCAGCCCCAGCATTTT.

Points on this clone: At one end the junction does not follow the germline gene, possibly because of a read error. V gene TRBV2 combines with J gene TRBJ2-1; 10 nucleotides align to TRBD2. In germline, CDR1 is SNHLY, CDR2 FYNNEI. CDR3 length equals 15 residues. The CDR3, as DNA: TGTGCCAGCACCGTCCACCTTACTAGCGGGAATGAGCTGTTCTTC. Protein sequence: CASTVHLTSGNELFF.

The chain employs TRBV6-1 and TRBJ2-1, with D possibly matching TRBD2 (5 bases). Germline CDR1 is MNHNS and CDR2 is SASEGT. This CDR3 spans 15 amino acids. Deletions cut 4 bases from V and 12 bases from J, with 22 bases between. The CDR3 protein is CASSVTGPSSEVQFF. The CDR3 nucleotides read TGTGCCAGCAGTGTAACCGGGCCCTCCTCGGAGGTGCAGTTCTTC.

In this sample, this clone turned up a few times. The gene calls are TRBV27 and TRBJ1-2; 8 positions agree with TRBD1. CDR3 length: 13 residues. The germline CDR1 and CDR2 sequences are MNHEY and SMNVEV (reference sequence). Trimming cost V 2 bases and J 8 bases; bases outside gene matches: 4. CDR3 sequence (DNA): TGTGCCAGCAGTTTAGACAGGGGAGGCGGCTACACCTTC. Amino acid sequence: CASSLDRGGGYTF.

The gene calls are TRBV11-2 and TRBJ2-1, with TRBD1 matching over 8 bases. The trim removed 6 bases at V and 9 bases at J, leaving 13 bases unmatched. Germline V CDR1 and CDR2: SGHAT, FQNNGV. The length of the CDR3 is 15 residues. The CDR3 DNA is TGTGCCAGCAGTCCCCAGTGGGCAGGGGGCTTTGAGCAGTTCTTC. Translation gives CASSPQWAGGFEQFF. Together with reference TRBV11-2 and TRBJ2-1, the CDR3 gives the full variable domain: EAGVAQSPRYKIIEKRQSVAFWCNPISGHATLYWYQQILGQGPKLLIQFQNNGVVDDSQLPKDRFSAERLKGVDSTLKIQPAKLEDSAVYLCASSPQWAGGFEQFFGPGTRLTVL.

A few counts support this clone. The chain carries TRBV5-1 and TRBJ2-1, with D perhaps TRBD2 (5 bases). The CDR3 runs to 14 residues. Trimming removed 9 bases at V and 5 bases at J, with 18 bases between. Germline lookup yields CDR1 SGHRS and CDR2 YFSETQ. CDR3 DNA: TGCGCCACCTCACACCGGGGTGTCGACAATGAGCAGTTCTTC. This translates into CATSHRGVDNEQFF.

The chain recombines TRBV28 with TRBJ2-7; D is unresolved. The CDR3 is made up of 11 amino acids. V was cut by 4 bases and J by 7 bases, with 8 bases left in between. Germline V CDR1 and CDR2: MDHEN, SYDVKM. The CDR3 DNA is TGTGCCAGCAGTTGGTACGAGGAGCAGTACTTC. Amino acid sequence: CASSWYEEQYF.

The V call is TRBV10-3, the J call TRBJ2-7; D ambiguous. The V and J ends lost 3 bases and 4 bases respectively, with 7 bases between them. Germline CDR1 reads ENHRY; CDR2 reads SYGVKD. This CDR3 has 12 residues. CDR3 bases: TGTGCCATCAGTGATATGGGATACGAGCAGTACTTC. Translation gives CAISDMGYEQYF.

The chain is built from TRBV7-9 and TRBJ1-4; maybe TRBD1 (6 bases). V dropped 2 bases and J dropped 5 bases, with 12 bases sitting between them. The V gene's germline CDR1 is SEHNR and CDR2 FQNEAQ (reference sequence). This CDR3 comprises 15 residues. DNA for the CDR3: TGTGCCAGCAGCTTAAGTGCAACAGGGAATGAAAAACTGTTTTTT. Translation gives CASSLSATGNEKLFF.

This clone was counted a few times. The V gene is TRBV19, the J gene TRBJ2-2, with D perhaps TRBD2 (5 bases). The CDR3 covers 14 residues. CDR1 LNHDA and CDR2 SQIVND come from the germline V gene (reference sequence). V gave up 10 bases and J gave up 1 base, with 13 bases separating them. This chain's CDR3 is CATSTRVNTGELFF. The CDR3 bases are TGTGCCACCTCCACTAGGGTGAACACCGGGGAGCTGTTTTTT.

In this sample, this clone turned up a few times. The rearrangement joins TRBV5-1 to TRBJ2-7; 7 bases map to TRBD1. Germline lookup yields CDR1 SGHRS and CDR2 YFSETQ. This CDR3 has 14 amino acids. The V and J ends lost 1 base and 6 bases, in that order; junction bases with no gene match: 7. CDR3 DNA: TGCGCCAGCAGCTTGAGGACAGGAGCAGGCGAGCAGTACTTC. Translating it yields CASSLRTGAGEQYF.

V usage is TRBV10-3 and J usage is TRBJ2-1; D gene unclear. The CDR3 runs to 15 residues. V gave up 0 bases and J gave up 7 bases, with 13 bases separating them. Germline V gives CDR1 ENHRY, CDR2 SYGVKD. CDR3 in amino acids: CAISESTVPGNEQFF. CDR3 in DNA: TGTGCCATCAGTGAGTCTACAGTCCCTGGGAATGAGCAGTTCTTC.

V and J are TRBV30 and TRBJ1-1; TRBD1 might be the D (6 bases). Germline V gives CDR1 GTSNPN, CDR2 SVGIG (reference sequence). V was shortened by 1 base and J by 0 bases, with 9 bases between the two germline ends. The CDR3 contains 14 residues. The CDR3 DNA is TGTGCCTGGAGTGAGGGGGGTTTGAACACTGAAGCTTTCTTT. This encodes CAWSEGGLNTEAFF.

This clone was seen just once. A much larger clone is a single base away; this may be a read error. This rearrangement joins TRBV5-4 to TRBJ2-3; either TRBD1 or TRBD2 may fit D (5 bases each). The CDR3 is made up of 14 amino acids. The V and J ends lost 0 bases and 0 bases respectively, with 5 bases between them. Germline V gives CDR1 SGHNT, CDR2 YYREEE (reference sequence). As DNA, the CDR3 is TGTGCCAGCAGCTTGGGGGACAGCACAGATACGCAGTATTTT. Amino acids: CASSLGDSTDTQYF. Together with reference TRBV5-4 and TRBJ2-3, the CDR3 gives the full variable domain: ETGVTQSPTHLIKTRGQQVTLRCSSQSGHNTVSWYQQALGQGPQFIFQYYREEENGRGNFPPRFSGLQFPNYSSELNVNALELDDSALYLCASSLGDSTDTQYFGPGTRLTVL.

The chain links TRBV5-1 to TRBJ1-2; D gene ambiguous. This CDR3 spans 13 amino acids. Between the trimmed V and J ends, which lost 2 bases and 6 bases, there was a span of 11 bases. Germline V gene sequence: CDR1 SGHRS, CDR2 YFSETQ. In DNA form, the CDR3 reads TGCGCCAGCAGCTTTGATCTCAGGAATGGCTACACCTTC. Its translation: CASSFDLRNGYTF.

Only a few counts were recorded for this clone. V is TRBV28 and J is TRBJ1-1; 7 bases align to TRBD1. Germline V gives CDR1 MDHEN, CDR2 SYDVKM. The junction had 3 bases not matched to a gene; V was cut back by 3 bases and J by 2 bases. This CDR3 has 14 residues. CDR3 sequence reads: CASSFRGFNTEAFF. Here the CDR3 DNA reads TGTGCCAGCAGTTTCAGGGGGTTCAACACTGAAGCTTTCTTT. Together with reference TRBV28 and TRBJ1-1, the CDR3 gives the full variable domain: DVKVTQSSRYLVKRTGEKVFLECVQDMDHENMFWYRQDPGLGLRLIYFSYDVKMKEKGDIPEGYSVSREKKERFSLILESASTNQTSMYLCASSFRGFNTEAFFGQGTRLTVV.

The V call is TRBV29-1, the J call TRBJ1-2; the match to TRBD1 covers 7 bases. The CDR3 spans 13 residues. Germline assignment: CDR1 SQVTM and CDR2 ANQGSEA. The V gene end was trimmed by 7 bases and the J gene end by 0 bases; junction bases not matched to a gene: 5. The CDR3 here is CSDPGQPNYGYTF. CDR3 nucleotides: TGCAGCGACCCGGGACAGCCTAACTATGGCTACACCTTC.

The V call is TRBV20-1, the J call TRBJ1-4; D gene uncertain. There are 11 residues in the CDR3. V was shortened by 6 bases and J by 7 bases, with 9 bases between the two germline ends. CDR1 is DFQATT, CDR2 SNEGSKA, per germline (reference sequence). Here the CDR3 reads CSAGSGEKLFF. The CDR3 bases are TGCAGTGCCGGGAGCGGTGAAAAACTGTTTTTT.

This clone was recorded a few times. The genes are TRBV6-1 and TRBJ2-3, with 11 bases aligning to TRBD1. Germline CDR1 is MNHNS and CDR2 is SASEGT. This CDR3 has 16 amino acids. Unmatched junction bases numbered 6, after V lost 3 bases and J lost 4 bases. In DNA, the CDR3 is TGTGCCAGCAGTGACGGACAGGGGGCGCGAGCAGATACGCAGTATTTT. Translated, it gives CASSDGQGARADTQYF.

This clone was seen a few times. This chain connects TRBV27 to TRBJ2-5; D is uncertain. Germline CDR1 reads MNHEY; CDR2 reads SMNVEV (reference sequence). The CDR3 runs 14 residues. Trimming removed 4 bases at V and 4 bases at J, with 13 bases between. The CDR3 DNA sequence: TGTGCCAGCAGTTCTAGTGGTTTCGGAGAGACCCAGTACTTC. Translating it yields CASSSSGFGETQYF.

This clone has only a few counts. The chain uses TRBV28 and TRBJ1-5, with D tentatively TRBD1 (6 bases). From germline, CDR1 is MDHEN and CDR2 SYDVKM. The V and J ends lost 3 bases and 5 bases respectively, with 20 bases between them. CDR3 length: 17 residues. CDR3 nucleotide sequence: TGTGCCAGCAGTTTGGGAGGGGGAGCCCTCCTCCATCAGCCCCAGCATTTT. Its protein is CASSLGGGALLHQPQHF.

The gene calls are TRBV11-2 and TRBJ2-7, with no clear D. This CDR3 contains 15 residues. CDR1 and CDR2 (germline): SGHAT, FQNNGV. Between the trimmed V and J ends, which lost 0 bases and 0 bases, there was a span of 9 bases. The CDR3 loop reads CASSLDQAISYEQYF. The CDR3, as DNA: TGTGCCAGCAGCTTAGATCAGGCCATCTCCTACGAGCAGTACTTC.